The text below deals with one T cell receptor (beta chain). The source of the sample is a study of blood T cell repertoires in COVID-19. Study information: There were acute and convalescent COVID-19 samples, and they came from the United States, Italy and Spain.

Libraries were prepared by immunoSEQ multiplex PCR; TCRdb keeps only in-frame clonotypes and omits some of them. The sample holds some 200,000 clones, 70% to 90% seen once. The V end lost 2 bases, the J end lost 2 bases, and 10 bases lay between the germline ends. Germline V CDR1 and CDR2: SGHNT, YYREEE (reference sequence). CDR3 length equals 14 residues. The specimen sequenced was peripheral blood. The TCR comes from a man in his forties with active or convalescent COVID-19. The V and J genes are TRBV5-4 and TRBJ2-5; no reliable D call. The DNA of the CDR3 is TGTGCCAGCAGCTTTTGGAGTCTACAAGAGACCCAGTACTTC. This translates into CASSFWSLQETQYF.